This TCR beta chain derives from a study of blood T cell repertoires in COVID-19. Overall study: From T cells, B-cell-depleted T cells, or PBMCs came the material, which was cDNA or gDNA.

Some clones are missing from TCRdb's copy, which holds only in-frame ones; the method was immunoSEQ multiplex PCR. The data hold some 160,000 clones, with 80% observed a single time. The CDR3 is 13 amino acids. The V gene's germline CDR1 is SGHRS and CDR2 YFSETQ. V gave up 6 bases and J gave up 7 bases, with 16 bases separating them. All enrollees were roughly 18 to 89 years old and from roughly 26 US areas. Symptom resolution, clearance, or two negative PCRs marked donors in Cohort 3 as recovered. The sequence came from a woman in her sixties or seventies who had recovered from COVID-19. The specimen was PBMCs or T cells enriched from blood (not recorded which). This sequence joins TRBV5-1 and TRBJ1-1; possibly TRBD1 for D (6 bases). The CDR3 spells CASKLPGAIEAFF. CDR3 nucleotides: TGCGCCAGCAAACTCCCAGGGGCCATTGAAGCTTTCTTT.